What follows describes a single TCR beta chain. The data stem from a study of blood T cell repertoires in COVID-19. Assay used: immunoSEQ multiplex PCR; TCRdb lists only in-frame clones, some missing. This table has some 700,000 clones, about nine tenths appearing once. This TCR was recovered from a woman between 18 and 29 years old with acute or convalescent COVID-19. Sequenced material: peripheral blood.

CDR3 region: CASSGQGSSGANVLTF. The CDR3 DNA follows: TGTGCCAGCAGCGGACAGGGCAGCTCTGGGGCCAACGTCCTGACTTTC. The chain joins TRBV9 to TRBJ2-6; 7 bases are a match to TRBD1. The CDR3 has 16 amino acids. The germline gives CDR1 SGDLS, CDR2 YYNGEE. J lost 0 bases, V lost 3 bases, and 3 bases had no gene match.